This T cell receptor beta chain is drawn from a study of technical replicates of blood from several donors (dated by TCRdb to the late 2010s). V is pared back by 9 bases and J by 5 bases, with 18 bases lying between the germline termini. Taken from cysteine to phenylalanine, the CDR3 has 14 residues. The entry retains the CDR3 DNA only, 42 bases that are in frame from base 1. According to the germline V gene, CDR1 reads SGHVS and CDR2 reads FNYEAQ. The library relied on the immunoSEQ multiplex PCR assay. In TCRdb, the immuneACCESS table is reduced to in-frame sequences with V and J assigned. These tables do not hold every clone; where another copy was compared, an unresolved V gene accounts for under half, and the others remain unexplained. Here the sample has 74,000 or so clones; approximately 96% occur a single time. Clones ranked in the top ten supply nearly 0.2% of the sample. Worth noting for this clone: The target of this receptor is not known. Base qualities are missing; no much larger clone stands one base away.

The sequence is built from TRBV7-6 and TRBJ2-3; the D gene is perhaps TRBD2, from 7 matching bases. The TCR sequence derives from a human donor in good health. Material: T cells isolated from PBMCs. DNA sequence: TGTGCCAGTCGGGGGGCGGGGGCAGTAGATACGCAGTATTTT. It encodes CASRGAGAVDTQYF.